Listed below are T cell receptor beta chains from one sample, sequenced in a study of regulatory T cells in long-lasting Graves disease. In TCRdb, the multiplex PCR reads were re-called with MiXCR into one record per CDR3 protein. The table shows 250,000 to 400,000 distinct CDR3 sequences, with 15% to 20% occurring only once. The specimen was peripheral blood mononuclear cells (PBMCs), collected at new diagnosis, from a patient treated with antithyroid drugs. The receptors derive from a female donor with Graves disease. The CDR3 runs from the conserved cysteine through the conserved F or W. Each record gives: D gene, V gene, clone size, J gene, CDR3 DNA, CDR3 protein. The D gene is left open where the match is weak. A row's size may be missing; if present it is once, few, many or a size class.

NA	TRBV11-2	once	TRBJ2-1	TGTGCCAGCAGCCATCCTGTCGGGTACCAGCATGAGCAGTTCTTC	CASSHPVGYQHEQFF
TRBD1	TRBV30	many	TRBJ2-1	TGTGCCTGGAACCCGGGACAGGGTTCTAACAATGAGCAGTTCTTC	CAWNPGQGSNNEQFF
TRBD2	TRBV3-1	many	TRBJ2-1	TGTGCCAGCAGTACTACCGGGACTAGCGGCCATCCGCGGGGCAATGAGCAGTTCTTC	CASSTTGTSGHPRGNEQFF
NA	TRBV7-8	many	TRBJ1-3	TGTGCCAGCAGCTTAGGGGTCCTCTCTGGAAACACCATATATTTT	CASSLGVLSGNTIYF
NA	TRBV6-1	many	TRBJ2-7	TGTGCCTCCCGGGCGAGCTCCTACGAGCAGTACTTC	CASRASSYEQYF
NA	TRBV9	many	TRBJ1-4	TGTGCCAGCAGCGCTGAGGACTTATCCTATGAAAAACTGTTTTTT	CASSAEDLSYEKLFF
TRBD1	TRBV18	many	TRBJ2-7	TGTGCCAGCTCGGGACAGACTTCAGCCTACGAGCAGTACTTC	CASSGQTSAYEQYF
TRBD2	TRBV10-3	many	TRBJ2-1	TGTGCCACTAGCGGGAAAGGAATAAATGAGCAGTTCTTC	CATSGKGINEQFF
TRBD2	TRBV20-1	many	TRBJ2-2	TGCAGTGCTAGACGGGTAGCGGGACACACCGGGGAGCTGTTTTTT	CSARRVAGHTGELFF
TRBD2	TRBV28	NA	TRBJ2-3	TGTGCCAGCAGGAGTAGCGGGAGGGCAGATACGCAGTATTTT	CASRSSGRADTQYF
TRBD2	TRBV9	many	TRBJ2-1	TGTGCCAGCAGCGTAGAAGCGGGAGGGCCTGGCAATGAGCAGTTCTTC	CASSVEAGGPGNEQFF
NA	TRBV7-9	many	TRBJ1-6	TGTGCCAGCAGCTTAACAGGGCCTTCACCCCTCCACTTT	CASSLTGPSPLHF
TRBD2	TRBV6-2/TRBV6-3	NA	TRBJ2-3	TGTGCCAGCAGTTACCCCTTACTAGCGGGAGAGTCAGATACGCATTATTTT	CASSYPLLAGESDTHYF
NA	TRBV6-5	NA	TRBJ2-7	TGTGCCAGCAGTTACTCGAGCTGGGGGAGGAGCTACGAGCAGTACTTC	CASSYSSWGRSYEQYF
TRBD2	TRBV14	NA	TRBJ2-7	TGTGCCAGCAGCCGTCGAGCGGGAACTCCGTTCGAGCAGTACTTC	CASSRRAGTPFEQYF
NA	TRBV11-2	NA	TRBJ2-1	TGTGCCAGCAGCTTAGTAGGACTTTACAATGAGCAGTTCTTC	CASSLVGLYNEQFF
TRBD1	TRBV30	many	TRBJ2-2	TGTGCCTGGAGGGACAGGGTAAACGTGAACACCGGGGAGCTGTTTTTT	CAWRDRVNVNTGELFF
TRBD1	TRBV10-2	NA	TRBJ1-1	TGCGCCAGTTCTCAGGGGGCGACTGAAGCTTTCTTT	CASSQGATEAFF
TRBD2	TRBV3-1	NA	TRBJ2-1	TGTGCCAGCAGCGCCGCGGGAGGGCCCAACAATGAGCAGTTCTTC	CASSAAGGPNNEQFF
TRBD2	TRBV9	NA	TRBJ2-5	TGTGCCAGCAGCGTAGGGGGGACTAGCGAGACCCAGTACTTC	CASSVGGTSETQYF
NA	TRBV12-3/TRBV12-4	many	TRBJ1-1	TGTGCCAGCAGTTTTTATCGGGGGAAGACCACTGAAGCTTTCTTT	CASSFYRGKTTEAFF
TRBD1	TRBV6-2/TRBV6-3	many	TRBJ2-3	TGTGCCAGCAGGGGGACAGGTAGCACAGATACGCAGTATTTT	CASRGTGSTDTQYF
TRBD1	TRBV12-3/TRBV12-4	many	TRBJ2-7	TGTGCCAGCAGTACGACAGGGGGCTACGACGAGCAGTACTTC	CASSTTGGYDEQYF
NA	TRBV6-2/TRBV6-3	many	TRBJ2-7	TGTGCCAGCAGGGCGGCTGGGGTCGAGCAGTACTTC	CASRAAGVEQYF
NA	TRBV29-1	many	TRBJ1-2	TGCAGCGTTGACAGACACTATGGCTACACCTTC	CSVDRHYGYTF
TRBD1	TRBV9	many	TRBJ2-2	TGTGCCAGCAGCGTAGTTCAGGGGGCTAGGACCGGGGAGCTGTTTTTT	CASSVVQGARTGELFF
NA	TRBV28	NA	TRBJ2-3	TGTGCCAGCAGTTTGGTGCAGAAATTTACAGATACGCAGTATTTT	CASSLVQKFTDTQYF
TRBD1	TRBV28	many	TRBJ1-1	TGTGCCAGCAGAGCGGGACAGGGTGGGGCTGAAGCTTTCTTT	CASRAGQGGAEAFF